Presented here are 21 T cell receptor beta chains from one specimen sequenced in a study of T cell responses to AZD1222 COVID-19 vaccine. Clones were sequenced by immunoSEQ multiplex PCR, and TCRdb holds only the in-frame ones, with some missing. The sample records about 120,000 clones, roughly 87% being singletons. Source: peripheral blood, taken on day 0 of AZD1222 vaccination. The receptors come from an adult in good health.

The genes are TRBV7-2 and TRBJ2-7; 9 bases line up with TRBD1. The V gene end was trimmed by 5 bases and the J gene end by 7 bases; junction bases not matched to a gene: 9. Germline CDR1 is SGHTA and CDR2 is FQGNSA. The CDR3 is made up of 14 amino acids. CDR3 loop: CASSRDRAIGEQYF. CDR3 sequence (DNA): TGTGCCAGCAGCCGGGACAGGGCAATCGGGGAGCAGTACTTC. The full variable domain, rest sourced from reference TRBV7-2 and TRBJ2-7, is GAGVSQSPSNKVTEKGKDVELRCDPISGHTALYWYRQSLGQGLEFLIYFQGNSAPDKSGLPSDRFSAERTGGSVSTLTIQRTQQEDSAVYLCASSRDRAIGEQYFGPGTRLTVT.

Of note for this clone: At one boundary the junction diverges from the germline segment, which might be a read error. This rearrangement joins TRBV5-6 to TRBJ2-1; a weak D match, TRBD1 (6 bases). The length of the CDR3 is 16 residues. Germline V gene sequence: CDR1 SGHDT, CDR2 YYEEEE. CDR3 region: CASSPLGGQSSNEQFF. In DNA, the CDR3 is TGTGCCAGCAGCCCCTTGGGTGGACAGTCCTCCAATGAGCAGTTCTTC.

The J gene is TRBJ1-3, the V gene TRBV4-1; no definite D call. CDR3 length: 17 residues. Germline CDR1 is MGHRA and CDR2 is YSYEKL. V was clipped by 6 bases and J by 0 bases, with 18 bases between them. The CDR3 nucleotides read TGCGCCAGCAGTCCAATTATAACAGCGAGCTCTGGAAACACCATATATTTT. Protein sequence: CASSPIITASSGNTIYF.

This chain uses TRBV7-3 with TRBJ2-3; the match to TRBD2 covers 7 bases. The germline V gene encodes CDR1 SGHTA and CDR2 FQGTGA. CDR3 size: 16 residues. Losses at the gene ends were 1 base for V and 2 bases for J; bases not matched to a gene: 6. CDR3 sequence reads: CASSLRGGAVTDTQYF. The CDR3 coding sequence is TGTGCCAGCAGCTTAAGGGGGGGAGCCGTCACAGATACGCAGTATTTT.

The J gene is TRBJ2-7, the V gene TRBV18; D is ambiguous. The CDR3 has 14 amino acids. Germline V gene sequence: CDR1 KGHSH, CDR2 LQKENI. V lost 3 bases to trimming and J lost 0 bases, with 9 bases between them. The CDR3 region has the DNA TGTGCCAGCTCACCGACGGTAGTCTCCTACGAGCAGTACTTC. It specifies CASSPTVVSYEQYF. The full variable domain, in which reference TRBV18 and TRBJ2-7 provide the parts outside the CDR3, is NAGVMQNPRHLVRRRGQEARLRCSPMKGHSHVYWYRQLPEEGLKFMVYLQKENIIDESGMPKERFSAEFPKEGPSILRIQQVVRGDSAAYFCASSPTVVSYEQYFGPGTRLTVT.

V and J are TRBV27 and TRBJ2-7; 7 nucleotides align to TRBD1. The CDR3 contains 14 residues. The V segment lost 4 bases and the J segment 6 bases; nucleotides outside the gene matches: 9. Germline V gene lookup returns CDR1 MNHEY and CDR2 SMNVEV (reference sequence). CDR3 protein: CASSYRGPRVEQYF. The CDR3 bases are TGTGCCAGCAGTTACAGGGGCCCGCGGGTCGAGCAGTACTTC.

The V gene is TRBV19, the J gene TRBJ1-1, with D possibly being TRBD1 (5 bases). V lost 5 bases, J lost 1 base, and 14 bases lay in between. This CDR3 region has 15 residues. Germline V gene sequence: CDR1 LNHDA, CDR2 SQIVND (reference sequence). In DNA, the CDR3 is TGTGCCAGTAGTCTTGCAGGGTTGGGGAACACTGAAGCTTTCTTT. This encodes CASSLAGLGNTEAFF.

CDR3 sequence reads: CASSPPQLAKNIQYF. The CDR3 DNA is TGTGCCAGCAGTCCCCCACAACTAGCCAAAAACATTCAGTACTTC. This chain connects TRBV25-1 to TRBJ2-4; D call uncertain. V lost 5 bases, J lost 0 bases, and 11 bases lay in between. CDR3 size: 15 residues. Germline CDR1 reads MGHDK; CDR2 reads SYGVNS. The whole variable domain, remainder taken from reference TRBV25-1 and TRBJ2-4, is EADIYQTPRYLVIGTGKKITLECSQTMGHDKMYWYQQDPGMELHLIHYSYGVNSTEKGDLSSESTVSRIRTEHFPLTLESARPSHTSQYLCASSPPQLAKNIQYFGAGTRLSVL.

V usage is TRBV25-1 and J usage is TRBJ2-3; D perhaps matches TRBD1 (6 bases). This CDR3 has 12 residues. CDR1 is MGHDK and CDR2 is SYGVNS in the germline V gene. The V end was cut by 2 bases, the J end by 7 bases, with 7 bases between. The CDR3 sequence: CASSEGQHTQYF. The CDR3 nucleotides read TGTGCCAGCAGTGAAGGACAGCATACGCAGTATTTT.

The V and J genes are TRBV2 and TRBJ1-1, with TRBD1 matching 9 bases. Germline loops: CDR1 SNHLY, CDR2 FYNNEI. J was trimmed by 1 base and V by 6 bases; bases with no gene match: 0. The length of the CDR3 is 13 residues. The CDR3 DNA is TGTGCCAGCAGGGACAGGGGGAACACTGAAGCTTTCTTT. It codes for CASRDRGNTEAFF.

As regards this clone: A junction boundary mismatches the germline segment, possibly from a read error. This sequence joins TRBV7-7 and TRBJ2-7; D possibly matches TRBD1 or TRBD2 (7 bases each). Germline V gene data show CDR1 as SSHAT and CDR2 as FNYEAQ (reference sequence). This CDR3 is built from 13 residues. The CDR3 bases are TGTGCTAGCAGCCCAGGGGGGCCGGGAGGGCAGTACTTC. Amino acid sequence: CASSPGGPGGQYF.

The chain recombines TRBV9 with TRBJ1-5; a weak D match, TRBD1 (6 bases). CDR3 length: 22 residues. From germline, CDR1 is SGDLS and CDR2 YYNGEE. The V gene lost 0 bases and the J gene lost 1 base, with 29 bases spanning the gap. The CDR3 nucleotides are TGTGCCAGCAGCGTAGCTGTTCCAGGGGAAGTTTATGGGGATATGAGCAATCAGCCCCAGCATTTT. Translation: CASSVAVPGEVYGDMSNQPQHF.

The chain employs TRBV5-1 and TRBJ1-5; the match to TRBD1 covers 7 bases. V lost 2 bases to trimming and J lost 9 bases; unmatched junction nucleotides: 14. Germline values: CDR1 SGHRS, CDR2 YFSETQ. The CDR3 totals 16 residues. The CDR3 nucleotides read TGCGCCAGCAGCTTACAGGGGCCGGGGCTCCCGGGGCCCCAGCATTTT. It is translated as CASSLQGPGLPGPQHF.

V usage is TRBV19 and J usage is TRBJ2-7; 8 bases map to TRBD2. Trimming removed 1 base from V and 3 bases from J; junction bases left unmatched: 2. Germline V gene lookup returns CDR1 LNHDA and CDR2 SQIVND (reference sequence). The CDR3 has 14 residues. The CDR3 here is CASSIAGGIYEQYF. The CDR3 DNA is TGTGCCAGTAGTATAGCGGGGGGGATCTACGAGCAGTACTTC.

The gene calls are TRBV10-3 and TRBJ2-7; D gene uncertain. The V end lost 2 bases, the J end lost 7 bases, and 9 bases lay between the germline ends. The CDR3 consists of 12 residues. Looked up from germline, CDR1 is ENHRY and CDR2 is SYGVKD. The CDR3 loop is CAISEIGSEQYF. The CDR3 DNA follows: TGTGCCATCAGTGAGATAGGGTCGGAGCAGTACTTC.

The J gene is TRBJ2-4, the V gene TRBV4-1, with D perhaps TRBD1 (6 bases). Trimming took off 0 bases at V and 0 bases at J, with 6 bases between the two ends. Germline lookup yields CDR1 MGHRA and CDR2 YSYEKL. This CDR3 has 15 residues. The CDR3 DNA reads TGCGCCAGCAGCCAAGAGGACAGAGCCAAAAACATTCAGTACTTC. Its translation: CASSQEDRAKNIQYF.

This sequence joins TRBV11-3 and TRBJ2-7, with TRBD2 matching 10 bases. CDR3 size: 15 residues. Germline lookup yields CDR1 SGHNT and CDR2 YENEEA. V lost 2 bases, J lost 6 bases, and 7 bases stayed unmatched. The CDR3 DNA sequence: TGTGCCAGCAGCTTAAAAACTAGCGGGGCTCTCGAGCAGTACTTC. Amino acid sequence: CASSLKTSGALEQYF.

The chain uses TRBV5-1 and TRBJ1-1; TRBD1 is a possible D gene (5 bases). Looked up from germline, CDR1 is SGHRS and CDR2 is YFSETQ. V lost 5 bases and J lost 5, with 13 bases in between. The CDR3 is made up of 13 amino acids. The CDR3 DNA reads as TGCGCCAGCAGTTCAGGGACGGCGACTGAAGCTTTCTTT. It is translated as CASSSGTATEAFF.

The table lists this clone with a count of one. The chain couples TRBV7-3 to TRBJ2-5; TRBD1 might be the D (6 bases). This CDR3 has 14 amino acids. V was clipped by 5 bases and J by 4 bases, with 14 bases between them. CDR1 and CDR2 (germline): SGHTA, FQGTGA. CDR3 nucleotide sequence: TGTGCCAGCAGCCTCGATCACAGGGTAGAGACCCAGTACTTC. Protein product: CASSLDHRVETQYF.

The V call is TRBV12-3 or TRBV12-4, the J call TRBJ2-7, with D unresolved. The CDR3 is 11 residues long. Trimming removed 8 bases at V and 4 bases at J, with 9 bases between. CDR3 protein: CASGKDYEQYF. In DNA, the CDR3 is TGTGCCAGCGGTAAAGATTACGAGCAGTACTTC.

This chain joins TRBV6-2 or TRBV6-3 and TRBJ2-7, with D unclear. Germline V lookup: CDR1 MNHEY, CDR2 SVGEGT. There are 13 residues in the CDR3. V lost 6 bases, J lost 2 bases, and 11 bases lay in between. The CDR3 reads CASSRDMAYEQYF. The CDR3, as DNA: TGTGCCAGCAGCCGTGACATGGCCTACGAGCAGTACTTC.